Sequencing of this T cell receptor beta chain was carried out in a study of cytomegalovirus exposure and HLA in healthy donors. To note about this clone: As yet, its antigen is unknown.

General study results and limits: Associated with cytomegalovirus, according to the listing, were around 160 TCR beta chains.

PCR primers comprised 60 Vbeta and 13 Jbeta primers. The data were produced by immunoSEQ multiplex PCR, yet TCRdb's version contains in-frame clones alone and is incomplete. The sample carries roughly 100,000 clones, less than 75% recorded once. The TCR was taken from a man aged 40-49 years in good health and CMV-seropositive. Sequencing used PBMCs.

CDR3 loop: CSASVNTEAFF. The CDR3 coding sequence is TGCAGTGCTAGCGTTAACACTGAAGCTTTCTTT. The chain couples TRBV20-1 to TRBJ1-1; the D is unclear. The ends were cut back, 3 bases at V and 2 bases at J, with 4 bases in the middle. The germline V gene encodes CDR1 DFQATT and CDR2 SNEGSKA (reference sequence). This CDR3 has 11 amino acids.